The 10 T cell receptor beta chains in this list originate from one sample, sequenced in a study of blood T cell repertoires in COVID-19 (dated by TCRdb to the early 2020s). Libraries were built with the immunoSEQ multiplex PCR assay. The table was pulled from immuneACCESS by TCRdb, which kept in-frame rearrangements only. Such tables lose some clones; where checked, under half of the loss comes from unresolved V genes, and the rest has no known cause. The sample table records 100,000 to 150,000 clones; more than 80% of these occur just once. 2.5% to 3.5% of the sample goes to the ten largest clones. Source material: peripheral blood. The origin of the receptors is a woman older than 75 with COVID-19, enrolled during active disease.

The chain uses TRBV7-9 and TRBJ1-1; possible D gene TRBD1, 5 bases. The CDR3 totals 13 residues. The V end was cut by 7 bases, the J end by 3 bases, with 12 bases between. The germline gives CDR1 SEHNR, CDR2 FQNEAQ (reference sequence). CDR3 residues: CASMLGGDTEAFF. The CDR3 bases are TGTGCCAGCATGCTTGGGGGGGACACTGAAGCTTTCTTT. The full variable domain, rest sourced from reference TRBV7-9 and TRBJ1-1, is DTGVSQNPRHKITKRGQNVTFRCDPISEHNRLYWYRQTLGQGPEFLTYFQNEAQLEKSRLLSDRFSAERPKGSFSTLEIQRTEQGDSAMYLCASMLGGDTEAFFGQGTRLTVV.

This clone was recorded only once. The CDR3 DNA is TGCGCCAGCAGCGCCACAGGGTTGGGTGAGCAGTTCTTC. Encoded protein: CASSATGLGEQFF. The chain joins TRBV5-1 to TRBJ2-1, with TRBD1 as a possible D gene (6 bases). Between the trimmed V and J ends, which lost 4 bases and 9 bases, there was a span of 14 bases. Per the germline V gene, CDR1 is SGHRS and CDR2 is YFSETQ. This CDR3 has 13 amino acids.

The chain joins TRBV12-3 or TRBV12-4 to TRBJ1-6; TRBD1 might be the D (5 bases). Trimming removed 2 bases at V and 10 bases at J, with 9 bases between. CDR3 length equals 13 residues. The CDR3 region has the DNA TGTGCCAGCAGTTTACTCGGGGGGTCACCCCTCCACTTT. Protein product: CASSLLGGSPLHF.

This clone was seen a handful of times. The chain has TRBV12-3 or TRBV12-4 and TRBJ1-3; tentative D call: TRBD1 (6 bases). CDR3 size: 13 residues. Trimming left V 6 bases short and J 8 bases short, with 14 bases between. The CDR3 DNA reads TGTGCCAGCAGCGACAGGCGTCGAGACACCATATATTTT. Amino acid sequence: CASSDRRRDTIYF.

The V gene is TRBV2, the J gene TRBJ2-5, with 10 positions matching TRBD1. CDR1 SNHLY and CDR2 FYNNEI come from the germline V gene. Trimming cost V 10 bases and J 4 bases; bases outside gene matches: 9. This CDR3 spans 14 amino acids. CDR3 DNA: TGTGCCACCGCGGGAGACAGGGGGCGAGAGACCCAGTACTTC. Translated: CATAGDRGRETQYF.

V and J are TRBV9 and TRBJ2-1; 12 nucleotides agree with TRBD2. Germline-derived CDR1 and CDR2 are SGDLS and YYNGEE. J lost 7 bases, V lost 3 bases, and 5 bases had no gene match. The CDR3 has 15 amino acids. The CDR3 region is CASSATSGSFNEQFF. In DNA, the CDR3 is TGTGCCAGCAGCGCGACTAGCGGGAGCTTTAATGAGCAGTTCTTC.

The rearrangement links TRBV5-1 to TRBJ2-7, with 8 bases matching TRBD2. V lost 1 base and J lost 6; bases outside the gene matches: 6. CDR3 size: 14 residues. CDR1 is SGHRS, CDR2 YFSETQ, per germline. CDR3 DNA sequence: TGCGCCAGCAGCTTGTCAGCGGGAGTCTCCGAGCAGTACTTC. It yields the protein CASSLSAGVSEQYF.

This chain joins TRBV10-3 and TRBJ2-7; TRBD2 matches at 7 bases. CDR3 length: 14 residues. The V gene's germline CDR1 is ENHRY and CDR2 SYGVKD. Germline trimming cut 6 bases from V and 2 bases from J; bases unmatched to any gene: 7. The CDR3 reads CAISQGGWTYEQYF. DNA for the CDR3: TGTGCCATCAGCCAGGGAGGGTGGACCTACGAGCAGTACTTC.

This chain joins TRBV4-2 and TRBJ2-2, with TRBD1 as a possible D gene (5 bases). The CDR3 is made up of 13 amino acids. From germline, CDR1 is LGHNA and CDR2 YNFKEQ. The germline V and J ends were trimmed by 3 bases and 8 bases, with 10 bases remaining between them. This chain's CDR3 is CASSQGLTGELFF. The CDR3 DNA reads as TGTGCCAGCAGCCAGGGGCTGACAGGGGAGCTGTTTTTT.

The CDR3 loop reads CASSSQLAGGGDEQFF. DNA of the CDR3: TGTGCCAGCAGCTCTCAACTAGCGGGAGGAGGGGATGAGCAGTTCTTC. The chain recombines TRBV11-2 with TRBJ2-1, with 12 bases lining up with TRBD2. The germline CDR1 and CDR2 sequences are SGHAT and FQNNGV. The CDR3 has 16 residues. The V and J ends lost 4 bases and 8 bases, in that order; junction bases with no gene match: 9.